This TCR beta chain is drawn from a study of T cell responses to AZD1222 COVID-19 vaccine. Germline CDR1 SGHDN, CDR2 FVKESK. J gave up 6 bases and V 4 bases, and 4 bases lay outside the gene matches. The CDR3 covers 14 residues. Repertoires were generated with immunoSEQ multiplex PCR, while TCRdb's copy carries only in-frame clones and drops some. The table shows 100,000 to 120,000 clones, with around 90% occurring only once. Findings and limits, study-wide: Spike-specific TCR breadth and depth grew following two AZD1222 doses. Seropositivity was recorded at baseline in only a handful of AZD1222 recipients.

Turning to this clone: Its target is not known.

The J gene is TRBJ2-5, the V gene TRBV14; 11 bases are a match to TRBD2. The source is an adult in good health. The specimen comprised peripheral blood, sampled on day 0 of AZD1222 vaccination. As DNA, the CDR3 is TGTGCCAGCAGCCCTAGCGGGGGGAGCAAGACCCAGTACTTC. Encoded protein: CASSPSGGSKTQYF.